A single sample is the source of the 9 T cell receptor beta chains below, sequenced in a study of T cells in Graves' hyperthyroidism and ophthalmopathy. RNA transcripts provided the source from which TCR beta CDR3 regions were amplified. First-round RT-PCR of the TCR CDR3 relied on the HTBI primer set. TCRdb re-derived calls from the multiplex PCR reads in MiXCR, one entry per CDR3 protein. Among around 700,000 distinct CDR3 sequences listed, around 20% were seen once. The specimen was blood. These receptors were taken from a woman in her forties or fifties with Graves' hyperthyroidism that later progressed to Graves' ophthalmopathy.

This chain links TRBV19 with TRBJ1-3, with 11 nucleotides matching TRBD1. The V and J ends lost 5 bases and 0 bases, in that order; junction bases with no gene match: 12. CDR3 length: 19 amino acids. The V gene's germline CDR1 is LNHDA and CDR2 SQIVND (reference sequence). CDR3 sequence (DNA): TGTGCCAGTAGTGACGCCGGGACAGGGGGATTGGGCTCTGGAAACACCATATATTTT. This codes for CASSDAGTGGLGSGNTIYF.

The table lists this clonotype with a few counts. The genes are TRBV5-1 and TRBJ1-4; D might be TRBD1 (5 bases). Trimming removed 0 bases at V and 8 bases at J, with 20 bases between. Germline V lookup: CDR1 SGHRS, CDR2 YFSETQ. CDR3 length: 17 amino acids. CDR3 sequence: CASSLDQGGALLEKLFF. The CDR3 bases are TGCGCCAGCAGCTTGGACCAGGGTGGGGCGTTATTGGAAAAACTGTTTTTT. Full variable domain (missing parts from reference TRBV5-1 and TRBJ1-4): KAGVTQTPRYLIKTRGQQVTLSCSPISGHRSVSWYQQTPGQGLQFLFEYFSETQRNKGNFPGRFSGRQFSNSRSEMNVSTLELGDSALYLCASSLDQGGALLEKLFFGSGTQLSVL.

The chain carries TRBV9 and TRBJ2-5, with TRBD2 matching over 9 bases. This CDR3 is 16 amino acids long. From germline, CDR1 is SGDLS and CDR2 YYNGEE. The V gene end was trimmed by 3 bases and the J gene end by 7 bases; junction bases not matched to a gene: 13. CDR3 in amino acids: CASSAAVPGLAGTQYF. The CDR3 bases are TGTGCCAGCAGCGCCGCCGTCCCGGGACTAGCTGGGACCCAGTACTTC. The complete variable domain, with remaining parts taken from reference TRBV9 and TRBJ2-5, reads DSGVTQTPKHLITATGQRVTLRCSPRSGDLSVYWYQQSLDQGLQFLIQYYNGEERAKGNILERFSAQQFPDLHSELNLSSLELGDSALYFCASSAAVPGLAGTQYFGPGTRLLVL.

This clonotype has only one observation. The CDR3 is CASSVEPGGSYNEQFF. The CDR3 nucleotides read TGTGCCAGCAGCGTAGAGCCCGGGGGGTCCTACAATGAGCAGTTCTTC. This rearrangement joins TRBV9 to TRBJ2-1, with 7 bases matching TRBD2. The CDR3 consists of 16 residues. The ends lost 0 bases at V and 1 base at J; junction bases unmatched: 4. The germline V gene encodes CDR1 SGDLS and CDR2 YYNGEE.

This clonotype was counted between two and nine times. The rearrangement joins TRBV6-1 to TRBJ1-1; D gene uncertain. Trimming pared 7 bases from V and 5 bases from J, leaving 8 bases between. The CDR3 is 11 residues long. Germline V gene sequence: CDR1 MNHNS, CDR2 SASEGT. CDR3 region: CASIRKTEAFF. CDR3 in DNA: TGTGCCAGCATTCGGAAGACTGAAGCTTTCTTT.

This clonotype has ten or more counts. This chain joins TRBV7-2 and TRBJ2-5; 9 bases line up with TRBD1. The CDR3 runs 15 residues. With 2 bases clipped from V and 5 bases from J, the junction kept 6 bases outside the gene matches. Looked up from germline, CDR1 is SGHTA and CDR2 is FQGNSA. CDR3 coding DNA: TGTGCCAGCAGCTTACACACAGGGGGCAGGGAGACCCAGTACTTC. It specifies CASSLHTGGRETQYF.

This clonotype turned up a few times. CDR3 residues: CASSSNSMNTEAFF. CDR3 DNA sequence: TGTGCCAGCAGTTCGAACAGCATGAACACTGAAGCTTTCTTT. The V gene is TRBV12-3 or TRBV12-4, the J gene TRBJ1-1; D is uncertain. CDR3 size: 14 residues. With 4 bases removed from V and 0 bases from J, the gap between germline ends came to 9 bases.

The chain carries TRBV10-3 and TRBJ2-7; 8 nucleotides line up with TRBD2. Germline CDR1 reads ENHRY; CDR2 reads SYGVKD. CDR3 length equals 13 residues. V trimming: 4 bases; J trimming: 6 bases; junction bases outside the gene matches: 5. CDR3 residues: CAISAGGRREQYF. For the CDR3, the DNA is TGTGCCATCAGTGCGGGGGGGCGGCGCGAGCAGTACTTC.

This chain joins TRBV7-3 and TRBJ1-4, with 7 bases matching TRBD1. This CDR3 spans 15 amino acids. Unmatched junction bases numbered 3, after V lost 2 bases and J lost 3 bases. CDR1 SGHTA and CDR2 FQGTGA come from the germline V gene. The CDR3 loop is CASSLDRAANEKLFF. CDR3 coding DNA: TGTGCCAGCAGCTTAGACAGGGCGGCTAATGAAAAACTGTTTTTT. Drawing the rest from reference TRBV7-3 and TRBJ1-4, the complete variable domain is GAGVSQTPSNKVTEKGKYVELRCDPISGHTALYWYRQSLGQGPEFLIYFQGTGAADDSGLPNDRFFAVRPEGSVSTLKIQRTERGDSAVYLCASSLDRAANEKLFFGSGTQLSVL.